This TCR beta chain was sequenced during a study of blood T cell repertoires in COVID-19. Study details: PBMCs, B-cell-depleted T cells, or T cells provided the cDNA or gDNA that made up the material.

Clones were read by immunoSEQ multiplex PCR, and TCRdb kept only the in-frame ones, dropping some. The table lists roughly 270,000 clones, roughly 80% of them singletons, with 5% in the top ten. The CDR3 consists of 15 residues. V dropped 7 bases and J dropped 5; count of bases not matched to a gene: 11. Germline V gene lookup returns CDR1 SGHVS and CDR2 FNYEAQ. The TCR originated in a man aged 40-55 years who had been exposed to COVID-19. Sequenced material: PBMCs or T cells enriched from blood (not recorded which). The chain uses TRBV7-6 and TRBJ2-5, with TRBD1 matching over 9 bases. The CDR3 DNA follows: TGTGCCAGCACCATAGCAGTTGGGACAGGGGAGACCCAGTACTTC. Residues: CASTIAVGTGETQYF.